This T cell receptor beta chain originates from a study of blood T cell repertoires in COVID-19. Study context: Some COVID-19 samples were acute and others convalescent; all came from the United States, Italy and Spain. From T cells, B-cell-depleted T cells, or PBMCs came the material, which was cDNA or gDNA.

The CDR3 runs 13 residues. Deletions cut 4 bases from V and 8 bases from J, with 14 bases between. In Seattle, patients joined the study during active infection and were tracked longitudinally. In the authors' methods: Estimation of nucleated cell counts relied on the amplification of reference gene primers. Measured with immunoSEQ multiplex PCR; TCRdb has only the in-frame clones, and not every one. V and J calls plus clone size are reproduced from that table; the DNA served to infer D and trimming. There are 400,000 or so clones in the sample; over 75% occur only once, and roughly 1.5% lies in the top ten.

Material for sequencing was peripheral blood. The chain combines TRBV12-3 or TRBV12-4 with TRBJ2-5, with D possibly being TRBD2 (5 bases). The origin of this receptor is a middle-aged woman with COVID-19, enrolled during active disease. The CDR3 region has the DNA TGTGCCAGCAGTTCGTCCCCGAGGGATACCCAGTACTTC. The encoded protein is CASSSSPRDTQYF.